A single sample gave rise to the 24 T cell receptor beta chains below, sequenced in a study of OX40 agonist ivuxolimab in advanced cancers. The method behind the library was the immunoSEQ multiplex PCR assay. TCRdb mirrors the immuneACCESS table, restricted to in-frame sequences. Some clones are absent from its copies; in checked studies, under half trace to an unresolved V gene, and the reason for the others is unknown. Here the sample has roughly 35,000 clones; more than 60% occur a single time. The ten largest clones represent 11% of the sample. The specimen was CD4+ or CD8+ T cells sorted from blood, collected in a trial of the OX40 agonist ivuxolimab. The receptors stem from an adult with an advanced solid tumor such as melanoma, head and neck, liver or kidney cancer.

This clone was observed a handful of times. This chain uses TRBV9 with TRBJ2-7, with a tentative D call TRBD2 (6 bases). Germline values: CDR1 SGDLS, CDR2 YYNGEE. V was pared by 4 bases and J by 5 bases, with 16 bases between. The CDR3 length is 14 residues. The CDR3 DNA follows: TGTGCCAGCAGCCCAATGGGGGGTACAAACGAGCAGTACTTC. It yields the protein CASSPMGGTNEQYF.

The J gene is TRBJ1-6, the V gene TRBV4-1; D call uncertain. The CDR3 is made up of 15 amino acids. V lost 2 bases and J 4 bases, leaving 9 bases between the germline ends. The V gene's germline CDR1 is MGHRA and CDR2 YSYEKL. CDR3 sequence: CASSQLSSYNSPLHF. As DNA, the CDR3 is TGCGCCAGCAGCCAACTGTCCAGTTATAATTCACCCCTCCACTTT.

To note about this clone: The DNA is left out, because the CDR3 cannot be placed on it with certainty; the CDR3 is given as TCRdb lists it. The rearrangement links TRBV29-1 to TRBJ2-1; the tabulated D call, TRBD1, remains unverified against the DNA. Germline CDR1 is SQVTM and CDR2 is ANQGSEA. The CDR3 spans 15 amino acids, including both terminal residues. CDR3 sequence reads: CSVEVGTGAALRVFF.

The chain couples TRBV7-8 to TRBJ1-1; the D is unclear. Germline-derived CDR1 and CDR2 are SGHVS and FQNEAQ. Trimming took 1 base from V and 4 from J, leaving 13 bases between them. The CDR3 is 15 amino acids. CDR3 in DNA: TGTGCCAGCAGCTTAGTGGCATTTATATCCACTGAAGCTTTCTTT. It yields the protein CASSLVAFISTEAFF.

V is TRBV2 and J is TRBJ1-1; possibly TRBD1 for D (6 bases). This CDR3 is built from 12 residues. V lost 5 bases and J 7 bases, leaving 11 bases between the germline ends. Germline values: CDR1 SNHLY, CDR2 FYNNEI. The DNA of the CDR3 is TGTGCCAGCAGTCTACAGGGAGATGAAGCTTTCTTT. Residues: CASSLQGDEAFF.

This clone was detected once. V gene TRBV5-1 combines with J gene TRBJ2-5; no definite D call. The germline V and J ends were trimmed by 4 bases and 2 bases, with 9 bases remaining between them. CDR3 length: 13 residues. In germline, CDR1 is SGHRS, CDR2 YFSETQ. CDR3 amino acids: CASSLGLQETQYF. CDR3 in DNA: TGCGCCAGCAGCCTGGGCCTTCAAGAGACCCAGTACTTC.

V gene TRBV5-1 combines with J gene TRBJ1-1; 7 bases line up with TRBD1. This CDR3 is 15 amino acids long. V was pared by 2 bases and J by 4 bases, with 8 bases of the junction left unmatched. CDR1 is SGHRS, CDR2 YFSETQ, per germline. The CDR3 sequence: CASSLYQGVGTEAFF. The CDR3 region has the DNA TGCGCCAGCAGCTTATACCAGGGGGTCGGCACTGAAGCTTTCTTT. The full variable domain, with the rest looked up from reference TRBV5-1 and TRBJ1-1, is KAGVTQTPRYLIKTRGQQVTLSCSPISGHRSVSWYQQTPGQGLQFLFEYFSETQRNKGNFPGRFSGRQFSNSRSEMNVSTLELGDSALYLCASSLYQGVGTEAFFGQGTRLTVV.

This CDR3 is CASTLAGNYGYTF. The CDR3 DNA sequence: TGTGCCAGTACTCTGGCGGGTAACTATGGCTACACCTTC. V usage is TRBV19 and J usage is TRBJ1-2; D is ambiguous. This CDR3 comprises 13 residues. From germline, CDR1 is LNHDA and CDR2 SQIVND (reference sequence). Trimming removed 7 bases at V and 1 base at J, with 10 bases between.

For this clone: At the DNA level, this CDR3 is encoded by other sequences in the same sample as well. The chain is built from TRBV6-5 and TRBJ2-6; no clear D gene. CDR3 length equals 12 residues. With 4 bases removed from V and 2 bases from J, the gap between germline ends came to 0 bases. Germline-derived CDR1 and CDR2 are MNHEY and SVGAGI. The CDR3 DNA follows: TGTGCCAGCAGTTCTGGGGCCAACGTCCTGACTTTC. Encoded protein: CASSSGANVLTF.

The chain recombines TRBV7-8 with TRBJ2-3; 12 nucleotides match TRBD2. CDR1 and CDR2 from the germline V gene are SGHVS and FQNEAQ. V lost 5 bases, J lost 2 bases, and 5 bases stayed unmatched. The CDR3 has 16 amino acids. The CDR3 coding sequence is TGTGCCAGCAGCATACTAGCGGGGGGCCTCACAGATACGCAGTATTTT. Its translation: CASSILAGGLTDTQYF.

This clone has just a few counts. The CDR3 loop reads CASSPEASGSYEQYF. Here the CDR3 DNA reads TGTGCCAGCAGCCCAGAGGCTAGCGGTTCCTACGAGCAGTACTTC. The chain couples TRBV7-9 to TRBJ2-7; 7 bases align to TRBD2. Germline V gene lookup returns CDR1 SEHNR and CDR2 FQNEAQ (reference sequence). The V and J ends lost 5 bases and 1 base, in that order; junction bases with no gene match: 8. The CDR3 has 15 amino acids. Looking up the rest from reference TRBV7-9 and TRBJ2-7 gives the full variable domain: DTGVSQNPRHKITKRGQNVTFRCDPISEHNRLYWYRQTLGQGPEFLTYFQNEAQLEKSRLLSDRFSAERPKGSFSTLEIQRTEQGDSAMYLCASSPEASGSYEQYFGPGTRLTVT.

This rearrangement joins TRBV6-1 to TRBJ1-3; D gene ambiguous. The V and J ends lost 5 bases and 0 bases respectively, with 11 bases between them. The CDR3 consists of 15 residues. The germline CDR1 and CDR2 sequences are MNHNS and SASEGT. The DNA of the CDR3 is TGTGCCAGCAGTCCTCGGTCCCTCTCTGGAAACACCATATATTTT. This sequence encodes CASSPRSLSGNTIYF.

The chain links TRBV30 to TRBJ1-1; 8 nucleotides match TRBD1. CDR1 and CDR2 from the germline V gene are GTSNPN and SVGIG (reference sequence). V lost 5 bases to trimming and J lost 11 bases; unmatched junction nucleotides: 10. The CDR3 length is 12 residues. CDR3 nucleotides: TGTGCCTGGGGGCAGGGGGCGCCCCGGGCTTTCTTT. This encodes CAWGQGAPRAFF.

The chain is built from TRBV6-5 and TRBJ1-2, with D hard to call. Germline V gene sequence: CDR1 MNHEY, CDR2 SVGAGI. Trimming took 4 bases from V and 7 from J, leaving 13 bases between them. The CDR3 consists of 13 residues. This CDR3 reads CASSSTEKVGYTF. Here the CDR3 DNA reads TGTGCCAGCAGTTCCACCGAGAAAGTTGGCTACACCTTC.

The chain links TRBV6-5 to TRBJ1-4; D remains unclear. This CDR3 comprises 13 residues. CDR1 and CDR2 (germline): MNHEY, SVGAGI. Trimming took off 5 bases at V and 8 bases at J, with 12 bases between the two ends. CDR3 nucleotides: TGTGCCAGCAGTGACCCCCCGGGGGAAAAACTGTTTTTT. It translates to CASSDPPGEKLFF.

This sequence joins TRBV4-2 and TRBJ2-3; the match to TRBD2 covers 14 bases. This CDR3 has 17 amino acids. V shed 1 base and J 1 base; nucleotides not matched to a gene: 1. The germline V gene encodes CDR1 LGHNA and CDR2 YNFKEQ. In DNA form, the CDR3 reads TGTGCCAGCAGCCAAGGACTAGCGGGGGGGGGCACAGATACGCAGTATTTT. This translates into CASSQGLAGGGTDTQYF.

The V and J genes are TRBV19 and TRBJ2-7; no clear D. Trimming left V 3 bases short and J 4 bases short, with 10 bases between. The germline gives CDR1 LNHDA, CDR2 SQIVND (reference sequence). The CDR3 has 13 amino acids. Here the CDR3 DNA reads TGTGCCAGTAGTATTGACGGTACGTACGAGCAGTACTTC. As protein: CASSIDGTYEQYF.

This rearrangement joins TRBV7-9 to TRBJ1-1; D gene uncertain. The CDR3 consists of 14 residues. Trimming pared 1 base from V and 0 bases from J, leaving 6 bases between. Per germline, CDR1 SEHNR and CDR2 FQNEAQ (reference sequence). CDR3 DNA: TGTGCCAGCAGCTTAGGAGACCTGAACACTGAAGCTTTCTTT. Its translation: CASSLGDLNTEAFF. Full variable domain (outside the CDR3, taken from reference TRBV7-9 and TRBJ1-1): DTGVSQNPRHKITKRGQNVTFRCDPISEHNRLYWYRQTLGQGPEFLTYFQNEAQLEKSRLLSDRFSAERPKGSFSTLEIQRTEQGDSAMYLCASSLGDLNTEAFFGQGTRLTVV.

The chain's CDR3 is CAWIYQGGRNTEAFF. The DNA for the CDR3 is TGTGCCTGGATCTACCAGGGGGGCCGGAACACTGAAGCTTTCTTT. The chain couples TRBV30 to TRBJ1-1; 7 positions agree with TRBD1. The germline CDR1 and CDR2 sequences are GTSNPN and SVGIG (reference sequence). This CDR3 spans 15 amino acids. V shed 4 bases and J 1 base; nucleotides not matched to a gene: 9.

V is TRBV6-1 and J is TRBJ2-5; no reliable D call. The CDR3 runs 11 residues. Germline values: CDR1 MNHNS, CDR2 SASEGT. V lost 8 bases and J lost 1, with 5 bases in between. DNA of the CDR3: TGTGCCAGCGCGCCCCAAGAGACCCAGTACTTC. It specifies CASAPQETQYF.

This chain joins TRBV5-1 and TRBJ2-5, with D possibly TRBD2 on 5 matching bases. The J call is in doubt because the DNA end fits TRBJ2-7 better. The CDR3 loop spans 14 amino acids. The germline V gene encodes CDR1 SGHRS and CDR2 YFSETQ. The CDR3, as DNA: TGCGCCAGCAGCTTGTGGGAGCCCCTGGACGAGCAGTACTTC. Its translation is CASSLWEPLDEQYF.

This clone was detected only once. V gene TRBV4-1 combines with J gene TRBJ2-7; 10 bases align to TRBD2. The CDR3 extends over 17 amino acids. CDR1 and CDR2 (germline): MGHRA, YSYEKL. V dropped 2 bases and J dropped 2; count of bases not matched to a gene: 9. CDR3 in amino acids: CASSQPIAGGPTYEQYF. The CDR3 region has the DNA TGCGCCAGCAGCCAACCAATAGCGGGGGGCCCCACCTACGAGCAGTACTTC.

The sample holds a few counts of this clone. The chain has TRBV5-4 and TRBJ2-7, with D perhaps matching TRBD2 (6 bases). The CDR3 covers 13 residues. The V gene's germline CDR1 is SGHNT and CDR2 YYREEE (reference sequence). Trimming cost V 2 bases and J 6 bases, with 12 bases left between them. This CDR3 reads CASSFGGVREQYF. The CDR3 region has the DNA TGTGCCAGCAGCTTTGGAGGGGTCCGCGAGCAGTACTTC.

The CDR3 nucleotides are TGTGCCAGCACACGGGGACAGGGGGGATCCTACGAGCAGTACTTC. As protein: CASTRGQGGSYEQYF. This chain uses TRBV11-2 with TRBJ2-7, with 11 bases lining up with TRBD1. The CDR3 is 15 amino acids. Germline V gene data show CDR1 as SGHAT and CDR2 as FQNNGV. J was trimmed by 1 base and V by 7 bases; bases with no gene match: 6.